Listed below are T cell receptor beta chains from one sample, sequenced in a study of T cell responses to AZD1222 COVID-19 vaccine. Sequencing used immunoSEQ multiplex PCR; TCRdb keeps in-frame clones, though not all of them. The sample comprises 150,000 to 200,000 clones, around 90% of which are singletons, and 2.6% rests with the top ten. The source was peripheral blood, collected on day 0 of AZD1222 vaccination. The source of these receptors is an adult in good health. The CDR3 runs from the conserved cysteine through the conserved F or W. The D gene is left open where the match is weak. For some rows the clone size is stated as once, few or many, or as a class when expanded; others skip it.

clone size: -; D gene: -; V gene: TRBV7-2; J gene: TRBJ2-5; CDR3 DNA: TGTGCCAGCAGCTTGACAGCACTCAGGGAGACCCAGTACTTC; CDR3 protein: CASSLTALRETQYF
clone size: -; D gene: TRBD1; V gene: TRBV28; J gene: TRBJ2-7; CDR3 DNA: TGTGCCAGCAGTTTATACAGGGGTGGCGAGCAGTACTTC; CDR3 protein: CASSLYRGGEQYF
clone size: few; D gene: -; V gene: TRBV30; J gene: TRBJ2-5; CDR3 DNA: TGTGCCTGGAGCGCCCGACGGATCCAAGAGACCCAGTACTTC; CDR3 protein: CAWSARRIQETQYF
clone size: -; D gene: -; V gene: TRBV6-6; J gene: TRBJ2-7; CDR3 DNA: TGTGCCAGCAGTTACAAGCAGGGGGGCGAGCAGTACTTC; CDR3 protein: CASSYKQGGEQYF
clone size: once; D gene: -; V gene: TRBV6-5; J gene: TRBJ1-1; CDR3 DNA: TGTGCCAGCAGTCCTTCAGGGAAGACTGAAGCTTTCTTT; CDR3 protein: CASSPSGKTEAFF
clone size: few; D gene: -; V gene: TRBV10-3; J gene: TRBJ1-4; CDR3 DNA: TGTGCCATCAGCGCCGTCGGGTTTAGTGAAAAACTGTTTTTT; CDR3 protein: CAISAVGFSEKLFF
clone size: -; D gene: -; V gene: TRBV25-1; J gene: TRBJ1-4; CDR3 DNA: TGTGCCAGCTCTCTTGTTGGCACCTATGAAAAACTGTTTTTT; CDR3 protein: CASSLVGTYEKLFF
clone size: -; D gene: TRBD2; V gene: TRBV7-6; J gene: TRBJ2-1; CDR3 DNA: TGTGCCAGCAGCTTAGGAACTAGCGAATACAATGAGCAGTTCTTC; CDR3 protein: CASSLGTSEYNEQFF
clone size: -; D gene: -; V gene: TRBV18; J gene: TRBJ1-1; CDR3 DNA: TGTGCCAGCTCACCACCCTCAAGCCGTGAAGCTTTCTTT; CDR3 protein: CASSPPSSREAFF
clone size: few; D gene: TRBD2; V gene: TRBV5-4; J gene: TRBJ2-3; CDR3 DNA: TGTGCCAGCAGCTCCCGGGGTAGCGGGAGTAGCACAGATACGCAGTATTTT; CDR3 protein: CASSSRGSGSSTDTQYF
clone size: -; D gene: TRBD2; V gene: TRBV6-6; J gene: TRBJ2-2; CDR3 DNA: TGTGCCAGCAGTTGGACTAGCGGGAACACCGGGGAGCTGTTTTTT; CDR3 protein: CASSWTSGNTGELFF
clone size: -; D gene: TRBD2; V gene: TRBV11-2; J gene: TRBJ2-5; CDR3 DNA: TGTGCCAGCAGCTTTCCTAGCGGGGCCCAAGAGACCCAGTACTTC; CDR3 protein: CASSFPSGAQETQYF
clone size: -; D gene: -; V gene: TRBV5-4; J gene: TRBJ1-6; CDR3 DNA: TGTGCCAGCAGCTTCCAAACGGATTCACCCCTCCACTTT; CDR3 protein: CASSFQTDSPLHF
clone size: -; D gene: TRBD1; V gene: TRBV27; J gene: TRBJ1-1; CDR3 DNA: TGTGCCAGCAGTCCTCCGACAGGGACCCCCCTCACTGAAGCTTTCTTT; CDR3 protein: CASSPPTGTPLTEAFF
clone size: -; D gene: -; V gene: TRBV18; J gene: TRBJ1-4; CDR3 DNA: TGTGCCAGCTCACGTGCAGGGACTAATGAAAAACTGTTTTTT; CDR3 protein: CASSRAGTNEKLFF
clone size: once; D gene: -; V gene: TRBV21-1; J gene: TRBJ2-3; CDR3 DNA: TGTGCCAGCAGCAGACGACTAGCGGGAGTCGTAGATACGCAGTATTTT; CDR3 protein: CASSRRLAGVVDTQYF
clone size: -; D gene: -; V gene: TRBV30; J gene: TRBJ1-5; CDR3 DNA: TGTGCCTGGAGTGGAGGAACAGGGTTTTGGCCCCAGCATTTT; CDR3 protein: CAWSGGTGFWPQHF
clone size: -; D gene: -; V gene: TRBV3-1/TRBV3-2; J gene: TRBJ2-7; CDR3 DNA: TGTGCCAGCAGCCAAGCTTTAGGCCACTACGAGCAGTACTTC; CDR3 protein: CASSQALGHYEQYF
clone size: -; D gene: TRBD2; V gene: TRBV7-2; J gene: TRBJ2-1; CDR3 DNA: TGTGCCAGCAGCCCATACGCGGGAGGCTACAATGAGCAGTTCTTC; CDR3 protein: CASSPYAGGYNEQFF
clone size: -; D gene: -; V gene: TRBV27; J gene: TRBJ1-1; CDR3 DNA: TGTGCCAGCAGTCAACGTGGAGGGGTGAACACTGAAGCTTTCTTT; CDR3 protein: CASSQRGGVNTEAFF
clone size: -; D gene: TRBD1; V gene: TRBV5-1; J gene: TRBJ2-5; CDR3 DNA: TGCGCCAGCAGCTTCCGGACAGGGGGAGAAGAGACCCAGTACTTC; CDR3 protein: CASSFRTGGEETQYF
clone size: -; D gene: TRBD1; V gene: TRBV18; J gene: TRBJ1-2; CDR3 DNA: TGTGCCAGCTCACCCGGGACAGGGGACTATGGCTACACCTTC; CDR3 protein: CASSPGTGDYGYTF
clone size: once; D gene: TRBD2; V gene: TRBV10-1; J gene: TRBJ2-1; CDR3 DNA: TGCGCCAGCAGTGAGTCGGGCGGGAGGGCCTACAATGAGCAGTTCTTC; CDR3 protein: CASSESGGRAYNEQFF
clone size: -; D gene: -; V gene: TRBV28; J gene: TRBJ2-3; CDR3 DNA: TGTGCCAGCAGTTTATACAGGGGACTTAGCACAGATACGCAGTATTTT; CDR3 protein: CASSLYRGLSTDTQYF
clone size: once; D gene: -; V gene: TRBV7-2; J gene: TRBJ1-6; CDR3 DNA: TGTGCCAGCAGCTTAGACAGGCCTAATTCACCCCTCCACTTT; CDR3 protein: CASSLDRPNSPLHF
clone size: -; D gene: -; V gene: TRBV29-1; J gene: TRBJ1-2; CDR3 DNA: TGCAGCGCTGGGGACGCCCGGCAATATGGCTACACCTTC; CDR3 protein: CSAGDARQYGYTF
clone size: -; D gene: -; V gene: TRBV5-4; J gene: TRBJ1-1; CDR3 DNA: TGTGCCAGCAGCTCGAATATGAACACTGAAGCTTTCTTT; CDR3 protein: CASSSNMNTEAFF
clone size: few; D gene: TRBD2; V gene: TRBV14; J gene: TRBJ2-7; CDR3 DNA: TGTGCCAGCAGCCAAGGGACTAGCGGGAGGTTCGCCTACGAGCAGTACTTC; CDR3 protein: CASSQGTSGRFAYEQYF